What follows is one TCR beta chain and its context. Its antigen is currently unknown. This specimen comes from a study of cytomegalovirus exposure and HLA in healthy donors. In the study overall: Within an early data release were tens of millions of unique TCRs drawn from HLA-typed donors.

The CDR3 extends over 13 amino acids. The germline V gene has CDR1 LNHDA and CDR2 SQIVND (reference sequence). The V gene lost 5 bases and the J gene lost 7 bases, with 14 bases spanning the gap. Primers included in the PCR were 60 Vbeta and 13 Jbeta primers. The method was immunoSEQ multiplex PCR; TCRdb's version includes in-frame clones alone and lacks a portion of them. Of about 84,000 clones in the sample, around three fifths were seen once. Study-wide results and caveats: Analyzed later, most CMV-associated TCR beta chains appeared HLA-restricted. Presence/absence analyses treated sequencing depth as roughly uniform across donors. Later analysis revealed greater clonal expansion in HLA-associated TCR beta chains than in equally common others.

This TCR was sampled from a woman aged 40 to 50 in good health and CMV-seropositive. This sequence joins TRBV19 and TRBJ1-1; D unresolved. The specimen was PBMCs. In DNA form, the CDR3 reads TGTGCCAGTAGTCCTCGGGGAGTCTATGAAGCTTTCTTT. This gives the protein CASSPRGVYEAFF.